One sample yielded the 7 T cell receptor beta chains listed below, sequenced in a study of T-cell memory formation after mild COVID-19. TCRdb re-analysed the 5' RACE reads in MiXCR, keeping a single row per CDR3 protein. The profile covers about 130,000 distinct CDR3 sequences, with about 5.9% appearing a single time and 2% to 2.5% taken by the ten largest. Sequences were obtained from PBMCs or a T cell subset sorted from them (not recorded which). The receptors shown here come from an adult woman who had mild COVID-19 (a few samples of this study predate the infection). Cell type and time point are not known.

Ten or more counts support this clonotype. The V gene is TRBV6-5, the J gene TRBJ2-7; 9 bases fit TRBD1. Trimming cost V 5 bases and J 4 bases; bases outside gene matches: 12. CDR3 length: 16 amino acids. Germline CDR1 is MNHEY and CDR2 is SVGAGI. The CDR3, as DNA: TGTGCCAGCAGTGGATTCCTCCCGGGACAGGGTTACGAGCAGTACTTC. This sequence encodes CASSGFLPGQGYEQYF.

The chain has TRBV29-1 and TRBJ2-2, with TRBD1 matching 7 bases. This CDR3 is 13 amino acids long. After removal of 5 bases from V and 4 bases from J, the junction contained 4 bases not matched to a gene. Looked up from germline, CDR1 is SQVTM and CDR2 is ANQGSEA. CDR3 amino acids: CSVRPGGTGELFF. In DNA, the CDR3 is TGCAGCGTTAGACCAGGGGGCACCGGGGAGCTGTTTTTT.

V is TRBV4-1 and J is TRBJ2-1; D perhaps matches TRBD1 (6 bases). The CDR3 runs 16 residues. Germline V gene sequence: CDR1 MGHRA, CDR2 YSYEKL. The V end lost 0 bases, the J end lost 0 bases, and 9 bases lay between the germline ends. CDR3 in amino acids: CASSQDRGTSYNEQFF. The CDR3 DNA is TGCGCCAGCAGCCAAGACAGGGGAACCTCCTACAATGAGCAGTTCTTC.

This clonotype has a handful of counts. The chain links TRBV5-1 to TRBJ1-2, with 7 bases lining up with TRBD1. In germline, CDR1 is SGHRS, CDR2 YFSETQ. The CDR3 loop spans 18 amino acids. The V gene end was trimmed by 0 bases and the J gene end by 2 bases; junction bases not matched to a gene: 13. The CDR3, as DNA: TGCGCCAGCAGCTTGGCACCGACCAGAGGGACAGTCAACTATGGCTACACCTTC. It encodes CASSLAPTRGTVNYGYTF.

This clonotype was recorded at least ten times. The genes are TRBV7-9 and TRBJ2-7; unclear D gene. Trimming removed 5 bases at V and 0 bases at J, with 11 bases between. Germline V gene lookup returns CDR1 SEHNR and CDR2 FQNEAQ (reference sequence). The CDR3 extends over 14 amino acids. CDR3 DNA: TGTGCCAGCAGCCCCCATGGGTTCTCCTACGAGCAGTACTTC. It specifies CASSPHGFSYEQYF. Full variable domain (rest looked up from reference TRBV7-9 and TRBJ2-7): DTGVSQNPRHKITKRGQNVTFRCDPISEHNRLYWYRQTLGQGPEFLTYFQNEAQLEKSRLLSDRFSAERPKGSFSTLEIQRTEQGDSAMYLCASSPHGFSYEQYFGPGTRLTVT.

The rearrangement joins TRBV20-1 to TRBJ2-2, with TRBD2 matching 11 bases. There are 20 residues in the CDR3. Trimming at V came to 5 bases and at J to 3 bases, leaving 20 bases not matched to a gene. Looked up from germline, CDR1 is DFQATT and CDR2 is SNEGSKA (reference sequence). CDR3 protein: CSAGRAYLSGTSGYTGELFF. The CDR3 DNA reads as TGCAGTGCTGGCCGTGCATACCTCTCCGGGACTAGCGGTTACACCGGGGAGCTGTTTTTT.

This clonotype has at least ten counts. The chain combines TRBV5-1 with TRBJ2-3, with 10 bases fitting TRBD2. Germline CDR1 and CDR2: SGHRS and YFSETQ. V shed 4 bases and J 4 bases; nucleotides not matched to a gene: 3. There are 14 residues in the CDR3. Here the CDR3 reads CASSLGTSADTQYF. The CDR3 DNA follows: TGCGCCAGCAGCCTCGGGACTAGCGCAGATACGCAGTATTTT. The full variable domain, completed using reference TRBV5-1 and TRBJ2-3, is KAGVTQTPRYLIKTRGQQVTLSCSPISGHRSVSWYQQTPGQGLQFLFEYFSETQRNKGNFPGRFSGRQFSNSRSEMNVSTLELGDSALYLCASSLGTSADTQYFGPGTRLTVL.